This is a list of T cell receptor beta chains from one sample in a study of immune evolution from preneoplasia to lung adenocarcinoma. Sequencing was performed with immunoSEQ multiplex PCR; in TCRdb, only in-frame clones are kept and a portion is missing. This table has 6,600 or so clones, around 77% appearing once. The sample comprised FFPE lung adenocarcinoma in situ tissue. Every receptor here comes from a person aged 55-80 years with lung adenocarcinoma. CDR3s include the opening cysteine and the closing phenylalanine or tryptophan. The D gene is left open where the match is weak. Clone size is not always given. Where it is, it says once, few, many or a class for expanded clones.

TGTGCCAGTAGTCGTACAGGGGTTTCCTTTACAGTCTACACCTTC CASSRTGVSFTVYTF TRBV19 NA TRBJ1-2 TRBD1
TGTGCCAGCAGTGCATGGCAAAACTACGAGCAGTACTTC CASSAWQNYEQYF TRBV2 NA TRBJ2-7 NA
TGTGCCAGTAGTCCGCGGGGACTAAAGGGCTATGGCTACACCTTC CASSPRGLKGYGYTF TRBV19 few TRBJ1-2 NA
TGCGCCAGCAGCCAAGAAGTAGGCCGATCTTCTGATGGCTACACCTTC CASSQEVGRSSDGYTF TRBV4-1 NA TRBJ1-2 NA
TGTGCCAGCAGTGGCCCGGAGACTAGCGGGGCGAGCAGGCGGAATGAGCAGTTCTTC CASSGPETSGASRRNEQFF TRBV6-1 NA TRBJ2-1 TRBD2
TGCGCCAGCAGGCCGACAGGGATGGGCCAGCCCCAGCATTTT CASRPTGMGQPQHF TRBV10-2 few TRBJ1-5 TRBD1
TGTGCCAGCAGCTTGGGGCAGTACCAAGAGACCCAGTACTTC CASSLGQYQETQYF TRBV11-2 NA TRBJ2-5 NA
TGCGCCAGTGCCGCACAGGGGTCCCGGGAGCAGTACTTC CASAAQGSREQYF TRBV4-1 NA TRBJ2-7 TRBD1
TGTGCCAGCAGCTCGGCGGGGAACACTGAAGCTTTCTTT CASSSAGNTEAFF TRBV7-9 NA TRBJ1-1 NA
TGCGCCAGCAGTGGAAGCGGGAACACTGAAGCTTTCTTT CASSGSGNTEAFF TRBV10-2 NA TRBJ1-1 NA
TGTGCCAGCAGTGGAGGTGCGTCCCACTCTGGAAACACCATATATTTT CASSGGASHSGNTIYF TRBV2 NA TRBJ1-3 NA
TGTGCCAGCAGTTCACCCGTGGGACATGGCTACACCTTC CASSSPVGHGYTF TRBV6-5 NA TRBJ1-2 NA
TGTGCCAGCAGCTTTCTCACAGGAGCTTACAATGAGCAGTTCTTC CASSFLTGAYNEQFF TRBV7-3 once TRBJ2-1 NA
TGTGCCAGCAGCTTTAGGGAGGGGACCCCGACCTATGGCTACACCTTC CASSFREGTPTYGYTF TRBV5-4 NA TRBJ1-2 NA
TGTGCCAGCAGCCCCCTGCTGGCAGGGAGGACTGAAGCTTTCTTT CASSPLLAGRTEAFF TRBV5-5 NA TRBJ1-1 NA
TGTGCCAGCAGCTTGGGGCCCTATGGGGAGGTGAACACTGAAGCTTTCTTT CASSLGPYGEVNTEAFF TRBV5-6 NA TRBJ1-1 NA
TGCGCCAGCAGCTTGGGACAGGTTCGATGGGGGGACAATGAGCAGTTCTTC CASSLGQVRWGDNEQFF TRBV5-1 NA TRBJ2-1 NA
TGTGCCAGCAGCATACGCCTAAACAATGAGCAGTTCTTC CASSIRLNNEQFF TRBV5-4 NA TRBJ2-1 NA
TGTGCCAGCAGCGTAACTAAGGGGACCCAGTACTTC CASSVTKGTQYF TRBV5-8 NA TRBJ2-5 NA
TGTGCCAGCAGCCCGACTAGCGGCGAAGAGACCCAGTACTTC CASSPTSGEETQYF TRBV4-2 NA TRBJ2-5 TRBD2
TGTGCCAGCAGCCAACAGGGGACTAATGAAAAACTGTTTTTT CASSQQGTNEKLFF TRBV7-3 few TRBJ1-4 TRBD1
TGCGCCAGCAGCCTAGGGGGATGGGGAGAGACCCAGTACTTC CASSLGGWGETQYF TRBV5-1 NA TRBJ2-5 NA
TGCGCCAGCAGCCTGCTATTTTCGGTGCTCGGCTACACCTTC CASSLLFSVLGYTF TRBV5-1 few TRBJ1-2 NA